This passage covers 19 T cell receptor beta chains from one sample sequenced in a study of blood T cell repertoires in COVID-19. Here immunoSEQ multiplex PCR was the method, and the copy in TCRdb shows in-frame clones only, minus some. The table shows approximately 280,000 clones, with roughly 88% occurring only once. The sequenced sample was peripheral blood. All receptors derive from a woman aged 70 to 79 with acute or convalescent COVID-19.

CDR3 sequence (DNA): TGTGCCAGCAGTGACATGGGGGGGACAGGGCGCTACAATGAGCAGTTCTTC. Its protein is CASSDMGGTGRYNEQFF. This rearrangement joins TRBV6-1 to TRBJ2-1; 9 nucleotides align to TRBD1. The CDR3 spans 17 residues. Germline CDR1 reads MNHNS; CDR2 reads SASEGT. Trimming at V came to 3 bases and at J to 3 bases, leaving 9 bases not matched to a gene.

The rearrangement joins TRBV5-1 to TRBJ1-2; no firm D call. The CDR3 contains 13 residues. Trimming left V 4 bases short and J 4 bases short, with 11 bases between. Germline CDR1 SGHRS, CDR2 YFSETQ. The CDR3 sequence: CASSPGNSYGYTF. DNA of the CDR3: TGCGCCAGCAGCCCAGGAAACTCCTATGGCTACACCTTC.

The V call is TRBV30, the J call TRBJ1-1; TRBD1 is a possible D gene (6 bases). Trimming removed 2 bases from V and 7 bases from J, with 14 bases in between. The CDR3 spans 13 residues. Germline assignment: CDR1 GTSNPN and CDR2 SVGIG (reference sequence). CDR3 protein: CAWSPSRDNEAFF. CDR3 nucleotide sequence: TGTGCCTGGAGTCCCAGCCGGGACAATGAAGCTTTCTTT.

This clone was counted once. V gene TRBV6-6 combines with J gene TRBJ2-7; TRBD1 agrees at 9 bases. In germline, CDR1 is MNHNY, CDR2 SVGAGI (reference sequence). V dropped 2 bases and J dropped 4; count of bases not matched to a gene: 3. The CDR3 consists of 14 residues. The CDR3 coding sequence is TGTGCCAGCAGTTACACAGGGGGCATGTACGAGCAGTACTTC. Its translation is CASSYTGGMYEQYF.

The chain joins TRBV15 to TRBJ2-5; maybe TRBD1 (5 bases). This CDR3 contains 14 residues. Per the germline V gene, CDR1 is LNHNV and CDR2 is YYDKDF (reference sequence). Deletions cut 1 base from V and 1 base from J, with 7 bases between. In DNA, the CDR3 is TGTGCCACCAGCAGAGGACAGTTCCAAGAGACCCAGTACTTC. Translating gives CATSRGQFQETQYF.

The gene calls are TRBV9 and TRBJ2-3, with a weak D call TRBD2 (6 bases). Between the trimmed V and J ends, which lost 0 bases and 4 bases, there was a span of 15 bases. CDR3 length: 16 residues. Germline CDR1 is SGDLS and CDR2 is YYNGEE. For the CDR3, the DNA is TGTGCCAGCAGCGTAGCGGGCGGGGTAGTTCCAGATACGCAGTATTTT. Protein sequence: CASSVAGGVVPDTQYF.

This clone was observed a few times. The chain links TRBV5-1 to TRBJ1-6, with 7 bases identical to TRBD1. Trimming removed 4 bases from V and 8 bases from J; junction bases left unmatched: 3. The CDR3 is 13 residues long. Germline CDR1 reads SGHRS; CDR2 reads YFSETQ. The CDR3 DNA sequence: TGCGCCAGCAGCCTTGGGACAGATTCACCCCTCCACTTT. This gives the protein CASSLGTDSPLHF.

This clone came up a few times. The CDR3 DNA sequence: TGTGCCAGCAGTCTTCCTAGCTCCTACGAGCAGTACTTC. It codes for CASSLPSSYEQYF. The chain is built from TRBV3-1 (or the pseudogene TRBV3-2) and TRBJ2-7; D not certain. The V and J ends lost 6 bases and 0 bases respectively, with 9 bases between them. The CDR3 has 13 amino acids. Per germline, CDR1 LGHDT and CDR2 YNNKEL (reference sequence).

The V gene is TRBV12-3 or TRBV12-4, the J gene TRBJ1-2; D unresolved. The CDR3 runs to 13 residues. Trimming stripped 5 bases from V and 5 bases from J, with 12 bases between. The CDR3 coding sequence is TGTGCCAGCAGTCCACAGATCCTATATGGCTACACCTTC. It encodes CASSPQILYGYTF.

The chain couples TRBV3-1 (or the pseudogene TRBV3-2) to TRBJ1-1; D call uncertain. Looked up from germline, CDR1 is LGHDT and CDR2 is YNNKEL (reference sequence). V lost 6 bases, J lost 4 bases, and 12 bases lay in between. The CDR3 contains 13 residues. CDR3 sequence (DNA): TGTGCCAGCAGTCTGGACGCGGGCACTGAAGCTTTCTTT. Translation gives CASSLDAGTEAFF.

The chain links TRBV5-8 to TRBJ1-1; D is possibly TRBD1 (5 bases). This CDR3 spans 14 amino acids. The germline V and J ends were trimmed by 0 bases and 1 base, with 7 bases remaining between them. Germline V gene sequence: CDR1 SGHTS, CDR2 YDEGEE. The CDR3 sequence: CASSLVGGNTEAFF. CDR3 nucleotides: TGTGCCAGCAGCTTGGTGGGGGGGAACACTGAAGCTTTCTTT.

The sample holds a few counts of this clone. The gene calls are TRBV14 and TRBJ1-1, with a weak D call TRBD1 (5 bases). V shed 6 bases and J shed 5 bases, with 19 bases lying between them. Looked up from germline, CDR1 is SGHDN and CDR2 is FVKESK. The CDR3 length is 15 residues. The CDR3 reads CASRGELLGGTEAFF. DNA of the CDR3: TGTGCCAGCAGGGGAGAGTTGTTGGGGGGAACTGAAGCTTTCTTT. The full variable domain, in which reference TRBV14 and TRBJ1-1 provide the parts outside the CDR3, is EAGVTQFPSHSVIEKGQTVTLRCDPISGHDNLYWYRRVMGKEIKFLLHFVKESKQDESGMPNNRFLAERTGGTYSTLKVQPAELEDSGVYFCASRGELLGGTEAFFGQGTRLTVV.

The CDR3 protein is CASTANPNTEAFF. In DNA form, the CDR3 reads TGTGCCAGCACCGCGAACCCGAACACTGAAGCTTTCTTT. The chain recombines TRBV12-3 or TRBV12-4 with TRBJ1-1, with D uncertain. The V gene lost 7 bases and the J gene lost 1 base, with 10 bases spanning the gap. The CDR3 runs 13 residues.

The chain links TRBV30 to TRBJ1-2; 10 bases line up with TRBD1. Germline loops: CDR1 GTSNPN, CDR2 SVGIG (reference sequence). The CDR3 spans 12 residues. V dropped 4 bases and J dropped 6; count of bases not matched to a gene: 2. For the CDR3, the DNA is TGTGCCTGGAAGACAGGGGGCCATGGCTACACCTTC. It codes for CAWKTGGHGYTF. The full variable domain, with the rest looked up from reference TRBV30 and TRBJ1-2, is SQTIHQWPATLVQPVGSPLSLECTVEGTSNPNLYWYRQAAGRGLQLLFYSVGIGQISSEVPQNLSASRPQDRQFILSSKKLLLSDSGFYLCAWKTGGHGYTFGSGTRLTVV.

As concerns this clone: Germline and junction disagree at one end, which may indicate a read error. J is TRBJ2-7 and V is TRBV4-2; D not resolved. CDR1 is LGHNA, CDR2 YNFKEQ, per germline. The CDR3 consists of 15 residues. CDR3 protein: CASSPSPTLTYGQYF. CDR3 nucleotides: TGTGCCAGCAGCCCTTCACCGACACTTACCTACGGGCAGTACTTC.

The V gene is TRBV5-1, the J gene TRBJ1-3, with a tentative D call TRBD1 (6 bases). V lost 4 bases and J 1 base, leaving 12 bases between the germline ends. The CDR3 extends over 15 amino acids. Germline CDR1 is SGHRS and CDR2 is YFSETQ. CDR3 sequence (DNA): TGCGCCAGCAGCCGGACAGCACTGTCTGGAAACACCATATATTTT. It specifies CASSRTALSGNTIYF. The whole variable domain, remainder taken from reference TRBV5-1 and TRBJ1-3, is KAGVTQTPRYLIKTRGQQVTLSCSPISGHRSVSWYQQTPGQGLQFLFEYFSETQRNKGNFPGRFSGRQFSNSRSEMNVSTLELGDSALYLCASSRTALSGNTIYFGEGSWLTVV.

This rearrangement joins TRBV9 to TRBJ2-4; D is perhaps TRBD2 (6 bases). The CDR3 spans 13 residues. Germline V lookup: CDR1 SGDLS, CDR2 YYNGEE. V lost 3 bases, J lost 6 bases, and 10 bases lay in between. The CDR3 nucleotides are TGTGCCAGCAGCGGGGACGGGGGAAACATTCAGTACTTC. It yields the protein CASSGDGGNIQYF.

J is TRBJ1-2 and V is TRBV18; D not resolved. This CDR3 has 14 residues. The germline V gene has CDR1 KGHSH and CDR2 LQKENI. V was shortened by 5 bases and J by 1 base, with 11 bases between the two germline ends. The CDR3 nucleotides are TGTGCCAGCTCAACGGCCCCGGGTAACTATGGCTACACCTTC. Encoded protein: CASSTAPGNYGYTF.

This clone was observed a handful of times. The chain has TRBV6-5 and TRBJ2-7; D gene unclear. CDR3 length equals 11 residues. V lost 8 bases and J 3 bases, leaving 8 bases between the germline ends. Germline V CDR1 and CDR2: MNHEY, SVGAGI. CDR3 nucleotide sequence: TGTGCCAGCGGCAGTCACTACGAGCAGTACTTC. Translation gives CASGSHYEQYF.